This T cell receptor (beta chain) was captured in a study of cytomegalovirus exposure and HLA in healthy donors. General study points: What TCR beta sequences reportedly achieved was accurate prediction of HLA-A and HLA-B alleles in most subjects.

Nominal health characterized the donors when sampled, though unrecorded immune exposures were likely. V gave up 4 bases and J gave up 3 bases, with 10 bases separating them. Germline-derived CDR1 and CDR2 are SGHRS and YFSETQ. CDR3 length: 13 amino acids. Amplification used 60 Vbeta primers and 13 Jbeta primers. TCRdb keeps only in-frame clones here, not all; method: immunoSEQ multiplex PCR. The table includes around 150,000 clones, about four fifths detected once. Worth noting for this clone: As yet, its antigen is unknown.

Sequencing was performed on PBMCs. The TCR comes from a middle-aged man in good health and CMV-seropositive. V and J are TRBV5-1 and TRBJ1-1; D not resolved. The CDR3 loop is CASSGPGDTEAFF. The CDR3 DNA sequence: TGCGCCAGCAGCGGGCCCGGGGACACTGAAGCTTTCTTT.